These T cell receptor beta chains were read from a single sample in a study of blood T cell repertoires in COVID-19. Only in-frame clones appear in the TCRdb table, and some are missing; sequencing was by immunoSEQ multiplex PCR. This table has about 490,000 clones, over 75% appearing once. The sample taken for sequencing was peripheral blood. These receptors originate from a human donor in a cohort sampled during active COVID-19. The CDR3 runs from the conserved cysteine through the conserved F or W. A D gene is named only where the DNA matches it firmly. Not every row has a clone size; where given, it reads once, few, many or a size class.

d_gene: TRBD2; j_gene: TRBJ2-7; abundance: -; v_gene: TRBV28; CDR3aa: CASSENNSGKYEQYF; CDR3nt: TGTGCCAGCAGCGAAAACAATAGCGGGAAATACGAGCAGTACTTC
d_gene: -; j_gene: TRBJ2-3; abundance: -; v_gene: TRBV5-1; CDR3aa: CASSLAGPPTDTQYF; CDR3nt: TGCGCCAGCAGCTTGGCGGGTCCTCCCACAGATACGCAGTATTTT
d_gene: TRBD1; j_gene: TRBJ1-1; abundance: -; v_gene: TRBV25-1; CDR3aa: CASSLDRGPSEAFF; CDR3nt: TGTGCCAGCAGTTTGGACAGGGGGCCGAGTGAAGCTTTCTTT
d_gene: -; j_gene: TRBJ1-2; abundance: -; v_gene: TRBV5-6; CDR3aa: CASSLAWTASNYGYTF; CDR3nt: TGTGCCAGCAGCTTGGCGTGGACAGCCTCTAACTATGGCTACACCTTC
d_gene: TRBD2; j_gene: TRBJ2-5; abundance: -; v_gene: TRBV18; CDR3aa: CASSPRTSGEETQYF; CDR3nt: TGTGCCAGCTCACCACGGACTAGCGGGGAAGAGACCCAGTACTTC
d_gene: TRBD2; j_gene: TRBJ2-7; abundance: -; v_gene: TRBV6-5; CDR3aa: CASTGTSGTYEQYF; CDR3nt: TGTGCCAGCACCGGGACTAGCGGAACCTACGAGCAGTACTTC
d_gene: TRBD2; j_gene: TRBJ2-7; abundance: -; v_gene: TRBV5-6; CDR3aa: CASSLEFSGIYEQYF; CDR3nt: TGTGCCAGCAGCTTGGAGTTTAGCGGGATTTACGAGCAGTACTTC
d_gene: TRBD2; j_gene: TRBJ2-7; abundance: -; v_gene: TRBV6-5; CDR3aa: CASTTSGSSYEQYF; CDR3nt: TGTGCCAGCACGACTAGCGGGTCCTCCTACGAGCAGTACTTC
d_gene: -; j_gene: TRBJ2-1; abundance: -; v_gene: TRBV9; CDR3aa: CASSVTQGGSEQFF; CDR3nt: TGTGCCAGCAGCGTAACCCAGGGGGGCAGTGAGCAGTTCTTC
d_gene: TRBD2; j_gene: TRBJ2-1; abundance: -; v_gene: TRBV12-3/TRBV12-4; CDR3aa: CASSFAGEGQFF; CDR3nt: TGTGCCAGCAGTTTTGCGGGAGAGGGACAGTTCTTC
d_gene: TRBD1; j_gene: TRBJ2-1; abundance: once; v_gene: TRBV5-1; CDR3aa: CASSTGTGGYNEQFF; CDR3nt: TGCGCCAGCAGCACCGGGACAGGGGGCTACAATGAGCAGTTCTTC